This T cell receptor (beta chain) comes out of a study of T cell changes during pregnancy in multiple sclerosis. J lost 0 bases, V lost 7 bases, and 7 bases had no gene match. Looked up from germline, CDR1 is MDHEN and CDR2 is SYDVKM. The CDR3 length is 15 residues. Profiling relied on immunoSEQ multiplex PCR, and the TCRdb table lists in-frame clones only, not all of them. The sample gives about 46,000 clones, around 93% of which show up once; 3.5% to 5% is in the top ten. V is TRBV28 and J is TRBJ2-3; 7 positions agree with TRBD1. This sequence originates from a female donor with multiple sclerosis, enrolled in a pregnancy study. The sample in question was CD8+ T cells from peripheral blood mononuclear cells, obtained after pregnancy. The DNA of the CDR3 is TGTGCCAGCACCCTTGGACAGGCGAGCACAGATACGCAGTATTTT. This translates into CASTLGQASTDTQYF.